Below are 2 T cell receptor beta chains sequenced from a single sample in a study of T cell changes during pregnancy in multiple sclerosis. The protocol was immunoSEQ multiplex PCR, while the TCRdb copy is restricted to in-frame clones and leaves out a portion. The sample gives 65,000 to 80,000 clones, over 85% of which show up once; roughly 0.94% is in the top ten. This specimen consisted of peripheral blood, obtained in the first trimester of pregnancy. These TCRs come from a female donor with multiple sclerosis, enrolled in a pregnancy study.

The chain recombines TRBV6-6 with TRBJ2-7; TRBD1 matches 9 bases. This CDR3 spans 13 amino acids. The V gene end was trimmed by 5 bases and the J gene end by 7 bases; junction bases not matched to a gene: 6. CDR1 and CDR2 (germline): MNHNY, SVGAGI (reference sequence). CDR3 sequence (DNA): TGTGCCAGCAGTCCGGGACAGGGCATGGAGCAGTACTTC. It is translated as CASSPGQGMEQYF.

This clone turned up a few times. The CDR3 here is CASSVDRQNEKLFF. CDR3 sequence (DNA): TGTGCCAGCAGCGTGGACAGACAGAATGAAAAACTGTTTTTT. The V and J genes are TRBV7-2 and TRBJ1-4; possible D gene TRBD1, 6 bases. This CDR3 region has 14 residues. Germline V gene sequence: CDR1 SGHTA, CDR2 FQGNSA. Trimming shortened V by 5 bases and J by 5 bases, and 12 bases separated the two germline ends.